The 20 T cell receptor beta chains presented below share a single source sample, sequenced in a study of breast tumors, draining lymph nodes, adjacent tissues listed by TCRdb under 2016. The axillary draining lymph nodes of breast cancer patients were the source of the lymph node samples. Library construction relied on multiplex PCR. The sample was run on an Illumina HiSeq 2000. The public reads were quality trimmed at Q25 with fastp and then assembled into clones with MiXCR by TCRdb, keeping productive beta chains. Under each unique CDR3 protein, matching rows form one entry showing the most common genes and DNA. In this sample the table shows around 140,000 distinct CDR3 sequences, 32% of which occur a single time. The ten largest make up about 2.5% of the sample. Sequencing used axillary lymph node tissue. Source of these receptors: a female donor with breast cancer. Some clones in this sample may be carry-over from other donors' samples.

The V gene is TRBV9, the J gene TRBJ2-6, with no clear D. CDR1 is SGDLS and CDR2 is YYNGEE in the germline V gene. The CDR3 extends over 14 amino acids. Trimming removed 0 bases at V and 4 bases at J, with 5 bases between. The DNA for the CDR3 is TGTGCCAGCAGCGTAGGGCCCGGGGCCAACGTCCTGACTTTC. Its protein is CASSVGPGANVLTF.

This clonotype was picked up many times. This chain joins TRBV20-1 and TRBJ2-1; 8 bases align to TRBD1. The CDR3 contains 16 residues. With 6 bases clipped from V and 6 bases from J, the junction kept 16 bases outside the gene matches. Germline CDR1 DFQATT, CDR2 SNEGSKA (reference sequence). The CDR3 protein is CSALTGESVKGNEQFF. CDR3 DNA: TGCAGTGCGTTGACAGGGGAGAGTGTAAAAGGCAATGAGCAGTTCTTC.

The chain links TRBV9 to TRBJ1-1; 9 nucleotides line up with TRBD1. Germline loops: CDR1 SGDLS, CDR2 YYNGEE. This CDR3 is built from 15 residues. The trim removed 3 bases at V and 5 bases at J, leaving 8 bases unmatched. The CDR3 region has the DNA TGTGCCAGCAGCGCGCAAAGGGACAGGGTTACTGAAGCTTTCTTT. As protein: CASSAQRDRVTEAFF.

CDR3 loop: CASSVSGTGRSASNQPQHF. DNA for the CDR3: TGTGCCAGCAGTGTGTCTGGAACAGGGAGGTCAGCTAGCAATCAGCCCCAGCATTTT. The V call is TRBV2, the J call TRBJ1-5; maybe TRBD1 (6 bases). The CDR3 is 19 amino acids. Trimming took 4 bases from V and 0 from J, leaving 22 bases between them. Per the germline V gene, CDR1 is SNHLY and CDR2 is FYNNEI.

V usage is TRBV7-9 and J usage is TRBJ2-5; D unresolved. Germline lookup yields CDR1 SEHNR and CDR2 FQNEAQ (reference sequence). The CDR3 spans 19 residues. V was trimmed by 1 base and J by 9 bases, leaving 30 bases between them. CDR3 in amino acids: CASSLDLVAGPYSNQPQYF. As DNA, the CDR3 is TGTGCCAGCAGCTTAGATTTGGTCGCAGGCCCGTATAGCAATCAGCCCCAGTACTTC.

Of note for this clonotype: Mismatch with germline at one junction end may stem from a read error. As DNA, the CDR3 is TGCGCCAGCAGCTTAAGTACCAACATGAACGCTGAAGCTTTCTTT. Residues: CASSLSTNMNAEAFF. This rearrangement joins TRBV5-1 to TRBJ1-1; D call uncertain. This CDR3 contains 15 residues. Germline CDR1 and CDR2: SGHRS and YFSETQ.

Remarks on this clonotype: The final CDR3 position lacks the conserved phenylalanine or tryptophan, pointing to a likely read error. The V gene is TRBV7-2, the J gene TRBJ2-7; 7 bases fit TRBD2. Trimming cost V 5 bases and J 6 bases; bases outside gene matches: 10. Per germline, CDR1 SGHTA and CDR2 FQGNSA. CDR3 length: 14 amino acids. The CDR3: CASSETSSRSEQYL. In DNA form, the CDR3 reads TGTGCCAGCAGCGAGACTAGCTCCCGTTCCGAGCAGTACCTC.

This clonotype appeared many times. The chain recombines TRBV2 with TRBJ1-4, with D perhaps TRBD1 (6 bases). V was shortened by 5 bases and J by 2 bases, with 15 bases between the two germline ends. Germline V gene lookup returns CDR1 SNHLY and CDR2 FYNNEI. The CDR3 loop spans 16 amino acids. Here the CDR3 DNA reads TGTGCCAGCAGTAGGGACACCTTAGGGACTAATGAAAAACTGTTTTTT. It translates to CASSRDTLGTNEKLFF.

At least ten counts were recorded for this clonotype. The J gene is TRBJ2-7, the V gene TRBV10-2, with TRBD2 identical over 7 bases. The CDR3 extends over 14 amino acids. Germline assignment: CDR1 WSHSY and CDR2 SAAADI. V lost 6 bases, J lost 4 bases, and 9 bases stayed unmatched. CDR3 loop: CASRSGTNIYEQYF. CDR3 nucleotides: TGCGCCAGCAGATCCGGGACTAACATATACGAGCAGTACTTC.

Notes on this clonotype: This is likely a read error, given that the CDR3 carries no conserved phenylalanine or tryptophan at its end. The chain joins TRBV7-2 to TRBJ1-1; no definite D call. Trimming removed 4 bases at V and 1 base at J, with 13 bases between. Looked up from germline, CDR1 is SGHTA and CDR2 is FQGNSA. The CDR3 covers 15 residues. CDR3 bases: TGTGCCAGCAGCTCCACAGCAGACCCGAACACTGAAGCTTTCTTG. It yields the protein CASSSTADPNTEAFL.

This clonotype has only one observation. The rearrangement links TRBV6-5 to TRBJ1-1, with D tentatively TRBD1 (5 bases). Germline assignment: CDR1 MNHEY and CDR2 SVGAGI. V was cut by 0 bases and J by 0 bases, with 11 bases left in between. CDR3 size: 16 residues. The CDR3 spells CASSYSRGRMNTEAFF. CDR3 nucleotides: TGTGCCAGCAGTTACTCTAGGGGCCGTATGAACACTGAAGCTTTCTTT.

This clonotype showed up many times. CDR3 sequence (DNA): TGTGCCAGTACTATGGTCAGGGCTTGGAATCAGCCCCAGCATTTT. It is translated as CASTMVRAWNQPQHF. J is TRBJ1-5 and V is TRBV19, with a weak D call TRBD1 (5 bases). V was shortened by 7 bases and J by 4 bases, with 17 bases between the two germline ends. Germline V gene data show CDR1 as LNHDA and CDR2 as SQIVND (reference sequence). The CDR3 has 15 residues.

This clonotype was recorded many times. The V gene is TRBV4-1, the J gene TRBJ2-2; 10 nucleotides align to TRBD1. CDR3 length equals 16 residues. The V and J ends lost 4 bases and 5 bases, in that order; junction bases with no gene match: 7. Germline V lookup: CDR1 MGHRA, CDR2 YSYEKL. DNA for the CDR3: TGCGCCAGCAGCCGGAACCGGGACAGGGGTACCGGGGAGCTGTTTTTT. Translated: CASSRNRDRGTGELFF.

This clonotype was detected ten times or more. The chain couples TRBV10-3 to TRBJ2-7; TRBD2 agrees at 9 bases. Germline-derived CDR1 and CDR2 are ENHRY and SYGVKD. The V and J ends lost 6 bases and 2 bases, in that order; junction bases with no gene match: 5. The CDR3 runs 14 residues. CDR3 sequence: CAISDSGGTYEQYF. CDR3 bases: TGTGCCATCAGCGATAGCGGGGGTACCTACGAGCAGTACTTC.

This clonotype occurred many times. The chain combines TRBV12-3 or TRBV12-4 with TRBJ1-2; 10 bases are a match to TRBD1. The CDR3 is 12 amino acids. Losses at the gene ends were 6 bases for V and 8 bases for J; bases not matched to a gene: 3. For the CDR3, the DNA is TGTGCCAGCAGGACAGGGGGCCTGGGCTACACCTTC. Residues: CASRTGGLGYTF.

This clonotype has ten or more counts. DNA of the CDR3: TGTGCCAGCAACCCCGGGACACATAATGAAAAACTGTTTTTT. This gives the protein CASNPGTHNEKLFF. This chain connects TRBV9 to TRBJ1-4; tentatively, D is TRBD1 (6 bases). V gave up 6 bases and J gave up 4 bases, with 13 bases separating them. This CDR3 has 14 residues. Germline V lookup: CDR1 SGDLS, CDR2 YYNGEE.

The sample holds many counts of this clonotype. A much larger clone differs from this one at a single base, so this may be a read error. A read error is likely, as this CDR3 ends without the conserved phenylalanine or tryptophan. The chain combines TRBV7-9 with TRBJ1-2, with 10 bases fitting TRBD1. V gave up 4 bases and J gave up 7 bases; unmatched junction bases: 3. Germline V gene sequence: CDR1 SEHNR, CDR2 FQNEAQ (reference sequence). The CDR3 consists of 13 residues. CDR3 amino acids: CASSSRDRGGYTL. The DNA of the CDR3 is TGTGCCAGCAGCTCTCGGGACAGGGGTGGCTACACCCTC.

This clonotype was observed at least ten times. The CDR3 region has the DNA TGTGCCAGCAGTGAAAACAGGGGTTCTAACTATGGCTACACCTTC. It yields the protein CASSENRGSNYGYTF. The rearrangement uses TRBV2 and TRBJ1-2, with 7 bases identical to TRBD1. This CDR3 has 15 residues. Looked up from germline, CDR1 is SNHLY and CDR2 is FYNNEI. With 2 bases clipped from V and 0 bases from J, the junction kept 3 bases outside the gene matches.

This clonotype appeared many times. The V and J genes are TRBV19 and TRBJ2-3; D unresolved. This CDR3 has 13 amino acids. Germline values: CDR1 LNHDA, CDR2 SQIVND (reference sequence). The V end lost 3 bases, the J end lost 0 bases, and 4 bases lay between the germline ends. CDR3 nucleotide sequence: TGTGCCAGTAGTATCTGGAGCACAGATACGCAGTATTTT. This translates into CASSIWSTDTQYF.

About this clonotype itself: Since no conserved phenylalanine or tryptophan closes the CDR3, a read error is the likely cause. The chain is built from TRBV18 and TRBJ2-7; the match to TRBD1 covers 8 bases. There are 15 residues in the CDR3. V lost 6 bases, J lost 6 bases, and 13 bases stayed unmatched. CDR1 is KGHSH, CDR2 LQKENI, per germline. The CDR3 loop reads CASSPKGQGLSEQYA. CDR3 bases: TGTGCCAGCTCGCCGAAAGGACAGGGACTGTCCGAGCAGTACGCC.